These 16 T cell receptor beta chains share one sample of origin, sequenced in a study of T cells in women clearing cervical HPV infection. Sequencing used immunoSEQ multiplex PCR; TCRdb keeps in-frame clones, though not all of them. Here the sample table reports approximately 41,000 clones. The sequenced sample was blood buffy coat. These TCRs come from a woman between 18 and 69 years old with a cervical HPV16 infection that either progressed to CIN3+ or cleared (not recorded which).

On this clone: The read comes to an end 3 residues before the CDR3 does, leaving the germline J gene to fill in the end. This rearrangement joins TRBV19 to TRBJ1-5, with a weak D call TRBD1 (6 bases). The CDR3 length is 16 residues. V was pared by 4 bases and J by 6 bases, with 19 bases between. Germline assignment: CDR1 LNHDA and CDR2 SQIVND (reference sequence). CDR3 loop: CASSTLTGSRSQPQHF. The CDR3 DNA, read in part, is TGTGCCAGTAGTACCCTGACAGGCTCCCGTAGTCAGCCC.

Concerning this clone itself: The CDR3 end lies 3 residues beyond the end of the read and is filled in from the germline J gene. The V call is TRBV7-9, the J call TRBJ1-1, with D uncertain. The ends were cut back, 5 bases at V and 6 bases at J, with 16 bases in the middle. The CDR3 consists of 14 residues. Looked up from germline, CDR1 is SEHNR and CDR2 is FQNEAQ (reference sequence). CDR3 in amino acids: CASSGPKLVAEAFF. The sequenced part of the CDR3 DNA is TGTGCCAGCAGCGGGCCGAAGCTGGTCGCTGAA.

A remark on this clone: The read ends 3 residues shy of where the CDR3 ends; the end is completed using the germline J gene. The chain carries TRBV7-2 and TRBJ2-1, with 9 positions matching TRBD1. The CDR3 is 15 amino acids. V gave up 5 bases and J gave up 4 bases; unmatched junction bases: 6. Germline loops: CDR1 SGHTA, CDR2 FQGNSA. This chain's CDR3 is CASSSSGTGYNEQFF. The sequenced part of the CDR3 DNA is TGTGCCAGCAGCAGTTCCGGGACAGGGTACAATGAG.

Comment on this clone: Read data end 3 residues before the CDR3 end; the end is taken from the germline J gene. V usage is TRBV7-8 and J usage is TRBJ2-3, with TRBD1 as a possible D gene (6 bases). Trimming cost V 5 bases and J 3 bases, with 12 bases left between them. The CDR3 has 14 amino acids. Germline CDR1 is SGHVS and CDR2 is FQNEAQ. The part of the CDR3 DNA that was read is TGTGCCAGCAGCCAGCACAGGGTAACAGATACG. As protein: CASSQHRVTDT. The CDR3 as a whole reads CASSQHRVTDTQYF.

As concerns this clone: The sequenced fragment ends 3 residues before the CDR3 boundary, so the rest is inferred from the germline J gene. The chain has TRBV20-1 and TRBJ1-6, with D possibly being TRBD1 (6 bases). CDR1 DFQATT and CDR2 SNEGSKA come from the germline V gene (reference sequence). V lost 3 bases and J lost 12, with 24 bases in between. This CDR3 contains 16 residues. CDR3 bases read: TGCAGTGCTAGGCTGGGGACACCGACCTGGACAGTACCC. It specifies CSARLGTPTWTVP. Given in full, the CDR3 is CSARLGTPTWTVPLHF.

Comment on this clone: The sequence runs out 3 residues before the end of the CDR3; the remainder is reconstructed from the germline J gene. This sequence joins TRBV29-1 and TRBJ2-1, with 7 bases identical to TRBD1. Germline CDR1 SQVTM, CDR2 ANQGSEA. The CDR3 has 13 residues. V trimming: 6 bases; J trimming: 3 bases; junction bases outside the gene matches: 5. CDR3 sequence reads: CSVGDSFYNEQFF. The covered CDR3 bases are TGCAGCGTGGGGGACAGTTTCTACAATGAG.

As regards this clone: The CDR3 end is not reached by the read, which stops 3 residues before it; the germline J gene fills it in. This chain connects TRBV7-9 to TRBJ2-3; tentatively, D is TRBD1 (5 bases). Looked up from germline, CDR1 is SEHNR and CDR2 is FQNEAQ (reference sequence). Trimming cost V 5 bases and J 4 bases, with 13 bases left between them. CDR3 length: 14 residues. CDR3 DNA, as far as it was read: TGTGCCAGCAGCCCAAGGCAGGGATCAGATACG. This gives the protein CASSPRQGSDT. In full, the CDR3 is CASSPRQGSDTQYF. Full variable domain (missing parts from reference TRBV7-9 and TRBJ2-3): DTGVSQNPRHKITKRGQNVTFRCDPISEHNRLYWYRQTLGQGPEFLTYFQNEAQLEKSRLLSDRFSAERPKGSFSTLEIQRTEQGDSAMYLCASSPRQGSDTQYFGPGTRLTVL.

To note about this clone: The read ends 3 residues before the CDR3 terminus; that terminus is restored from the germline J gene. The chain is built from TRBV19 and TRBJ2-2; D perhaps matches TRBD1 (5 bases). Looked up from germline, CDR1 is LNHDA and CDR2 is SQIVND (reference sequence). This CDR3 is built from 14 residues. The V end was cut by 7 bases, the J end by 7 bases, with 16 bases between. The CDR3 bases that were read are TGTGCCAGTACCCCCTTACCCGACAGCGGGGAG. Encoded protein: CASTPLPDSGE. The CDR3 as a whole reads CASTPLPDSGELFF.

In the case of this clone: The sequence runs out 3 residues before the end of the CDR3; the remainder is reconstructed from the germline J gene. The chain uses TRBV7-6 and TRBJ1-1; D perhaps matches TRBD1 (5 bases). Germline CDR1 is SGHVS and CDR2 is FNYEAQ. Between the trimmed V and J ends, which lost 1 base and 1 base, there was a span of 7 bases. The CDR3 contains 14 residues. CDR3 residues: CASSLGQWNTEAFF. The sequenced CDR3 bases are TGTGCCAGCAGCTTAGGACAGTGGAACACTGAA.

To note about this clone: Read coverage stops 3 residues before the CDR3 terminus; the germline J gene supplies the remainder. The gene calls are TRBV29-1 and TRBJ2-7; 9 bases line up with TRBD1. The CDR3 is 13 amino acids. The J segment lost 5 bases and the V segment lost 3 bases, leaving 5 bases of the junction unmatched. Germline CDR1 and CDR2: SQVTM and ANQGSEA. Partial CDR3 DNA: TGCAGCGTTGAGGGACAGGGTCCCGACGAG. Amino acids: CSVEGQGPDE. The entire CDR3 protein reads CSVEGQGPDEQYF.

CDR3 bases read: TGTGCCAGCAGCCACACTCCAGGGAACACTGAA. As protein: CASSHTPGNTE. The whole CDR3 region reads CASSHTPGNTEAFF. The genes are TRBV14 and TRBJ1-1; D gene uncertain. The DNA ends 3 residues before the CDR3 does, and the rest of the CDR3 is filled in from the germline J gene. Germline CDR1 and CDR2: SGHDN and FVKESK. The CDR3 runs 14 residues. Trimming pared 3 bases from V and 1 base from J, leaving 9 bases between.

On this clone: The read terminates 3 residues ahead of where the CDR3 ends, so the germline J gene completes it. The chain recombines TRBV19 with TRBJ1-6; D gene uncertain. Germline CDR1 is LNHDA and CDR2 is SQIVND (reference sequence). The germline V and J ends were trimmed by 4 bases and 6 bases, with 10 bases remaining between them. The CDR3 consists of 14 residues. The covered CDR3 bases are TGTGCCAGTAGTAAGACATACCTTAATTCACCC. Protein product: CASSKTYLNSP. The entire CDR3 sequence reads CASSKTYLNSPLHF.

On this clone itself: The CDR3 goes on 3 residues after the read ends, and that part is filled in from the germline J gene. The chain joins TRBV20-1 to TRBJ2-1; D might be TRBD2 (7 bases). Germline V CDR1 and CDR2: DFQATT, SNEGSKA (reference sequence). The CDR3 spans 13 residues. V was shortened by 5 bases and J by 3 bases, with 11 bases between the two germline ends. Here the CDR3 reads CSAYGGRYNEQFF. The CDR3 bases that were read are TGCAGTGCTTACGGGGGGCGCTACAATGAG.

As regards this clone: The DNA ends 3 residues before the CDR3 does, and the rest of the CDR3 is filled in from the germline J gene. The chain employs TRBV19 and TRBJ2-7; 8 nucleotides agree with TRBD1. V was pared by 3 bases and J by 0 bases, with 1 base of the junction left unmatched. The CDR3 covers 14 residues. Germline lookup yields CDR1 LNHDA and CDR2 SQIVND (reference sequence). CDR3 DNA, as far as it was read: TGTGCCAGTAGTATGGACAGGGACTCCTACGAG. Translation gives CASSMDRDSYE. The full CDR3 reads CASSMDRDSYEQYF.

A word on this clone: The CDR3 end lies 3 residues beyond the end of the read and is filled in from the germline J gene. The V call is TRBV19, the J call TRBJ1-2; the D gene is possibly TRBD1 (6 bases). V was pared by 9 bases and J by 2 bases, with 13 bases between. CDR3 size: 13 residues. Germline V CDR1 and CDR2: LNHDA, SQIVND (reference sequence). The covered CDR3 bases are TGTGCCAGCACGGACAGAAACAACTATGGC. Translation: CASTDRNNYG. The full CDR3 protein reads CASTDRNNYGYTF.

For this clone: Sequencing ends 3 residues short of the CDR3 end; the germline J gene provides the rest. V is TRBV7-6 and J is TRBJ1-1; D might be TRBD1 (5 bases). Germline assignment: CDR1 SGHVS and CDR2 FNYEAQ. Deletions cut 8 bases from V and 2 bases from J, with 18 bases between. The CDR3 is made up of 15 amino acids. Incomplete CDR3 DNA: TGTGCCAGCCAAGGGAGGGCCGGGGGAAACACTGAA. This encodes CASQGRAGGNTE. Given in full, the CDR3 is CASQGRAGGNTEAFF.